The 32 T cell receptor beta chains below come from one sample, sequenced in a study of blood T cell repertoires in COVID-19. Measured with immunoSEQ multiplex PCR; TCRdb has only the in-frame clones, and not every one. This sample has 200,000 to 250,000 clones, with approximately 82% found just once. Sequenced sample: peripheral blood. The receptors were gathered from a man aged 45-65 years with active or convalescent COVID-19.

In this sample, this clone turned up a few times. The chain joins TRBV4-1 to TRBJ2-6; TRBD1 matches 7 bases. V gave up 0 bases and J gave up 0 bases; unmatched junction bases: 8. Looked up from germline, CDR1 is MGHRA and CDR2 is YSYEKL. The CDR3 extends over 19 amino acids. The CDR3 DNA reads as TGCGCCAGCAGCCAAGAGGGGCCGGGACAGAGCTCTGGGGCCAACGTCCTGACTTTC. Translation: CASSQEGPGQSSGANVLTF.

The chain carries TRBV19 and TRBJ1-5; D is perhaps TRBD1 (5 bases). The CDR3 runs 14 residues. Germline V CDR1 and CDR2: LNHDA, SQIVND (reference sequence). Deletions cut 5 bases from V and 0 bases from J, with 8 bases between. CDR3 amino acids: CASSYRYSNQPQHF. The CDR3 DNA follows: TGTGCCAGTAGTTACAGGTATAGCAATCAGCCCCAGCATTTT.

The chain uses TRBV19 and TRBJ1-3; no clear D gene. Trimming pared 3 bases from V and 8 bases from J, leaving 11 bases between. CDR1 and CDR2 (germline): LNHDA, SQIVND (reference sequence). The CDR3 spans 13 residues. The CDR3 loop reads CASSIGVADTIYF. Written as DNA, the CDR3 is TGTGCCAGTAGTATCGGCGTAGCGGACACCATATATTTT.

The CDR3 here is CASSQETWNRPGANVLTF. The CDR3 nucleotides read TGCGCCAGCAGCCAAGAAACGTGGAACAGACCTGGGGCCAACGTCCTGACTTTC. The rearrangement links TRBV4-1 to TRBJ2-6; D gene uncertain. Deletions cut 0 bases from V and 2 bases from J, with 14 bases between. The CDR3 runs 18 residues. Germline CDR1 and CDR2: MGHRA and YSYEKL.

This clone was seen only once. V and J are TRBV28 and TRBJ2-3, with D maybe TRBD2 (7 bases). The CDR3 runs 14 residues. The V gene lost 2 bases and the J gene lost 4 bases, with 10 bases spanning the gap. The germline V gene has CDR1 MDHEN and CDR2 SYDVKM. The CDR3 nucleotides read TGTGCCAGCAGTTTAAGAGGGGGGGCAGATACGCAGTATTTT. This gives the protein CASSLRGGADTQYF.

This rearrangement joins TRBV6-2 or TRBV6-3 to TRBJ2-1, with TRBD1 as a possible D gene (6 bases). This CDR3 is built from 14 residues. The V and J ends lost 3 bases and 5 bases respectively, with 11 bases between them. Germline V CDR1 and CDR2: MNHEY, SVGEGT. CDR3 residues: CASSYIQGNNEQFF. The CDR3 nucleotides are TGTGCCAGCAGTTATATCCAGGGGAACAATGAGCAGTTCTTC.

The sample holds one count of this clone. The rearrangement joins TRBV7-8 to TRBJ2-2, with a weak D call TRBD1 (5 bases). CDR1 is SGHVS and CDR2 is FQNEAQ in the germline V gene. V shed 5 bases and J shed 0 bases, with 10 bases lying between them. The CDR3 is 15 amino acids. The CDR3 DNA reads TGTGCCAGCAGCGGAGCGACAGCGAACACCGGGGAGCTGTTTTTT. As protein: CASSGATANTGELFF.

The chain combines TRBV2 with TRBJ2-3; TRBD1 matches 7 bases. This CDR3 contains 14 residues. J was trimmed by 2 bases and V by 6 bases; bases with no gene match: 5. Per the germline V gene, CDR1 is SNHLY and CDR2 is FYNNEI. In nucleotides, the CDR3 is TGTGCCAGCAGGGACAGGCCATACACAGATACGCAGTATTTT. Its protein product is CASRDRPYTDTQYF.

In nucleotides, the CDR3 is TGTGCCAGCAGTTTATCAAGGGGGTCTGCCTACAATGAGCAGTTCTTC. Translating gives CASSLSRGSAYNEQFF. The chain is built from TRBV27 and TRBJ2-1; weak D call: TRBD1 (6 bases). The CDR3 is 16 residues long. V lost 0 bases, J lost 2 bases, and 11 bases lay in between. Germline-derived CDR1 and CDR2 are MNHEY and SMNVEV (reference sequence).

The rearrangement links TRBV24-1 to TRBJ2-5; a possible D gene is TRBD2 (5 bases). Trimming pared 6 bases from V and 5 bases from J, leaving 12 bases between. CDR3 size: 13 residues. CDR1 is KGHDR and CDR2 is SFDVKD in the germline V gene. CDR3 residues: CATSRAGSETQYF. The CDR3 bases are TGTGCCACCAGTCGCGCGGGTTCGGAGACCCAGTACTTC.

CDR3 sequence: CASSLPGLVIETQYF. The CDR3 DNA follows: TGTGCCAGCAGCCTTCCGGGACTAGTTATTGAGACCCAGTACTTC. The chain links TRBV5-8 to TRBJ2-5; 8 nucleotides agree with TRBD2. With V trimmed by 4 bases and J by 5 bases, 10 bases remained unmatched. This CDR3 has 15 amino acids. Germline CDR1 is SGHTS and CDR2 is YDEGEE. The entire variable domain, with the rest obtained from reference TRBV5-8 and TRBJ2-5, is as follows: EAGVTQSPTHLIKTRGQQATLRCSPISGHTSVYWYQQALGLGLQFLLWYDEGEERNRGNFPPRFSGRQFPNYSSELNVNALELEDSALYLCASSLPGLVIETQYFGPGTRLLVL.

The V and J genes are TRBV7-8 and TRBJ1-6; TRBD1 agrees at 8 bases. Germline CDR1 SGHVS, CDR2 FQNEAQ. The CDR3 totals 15 residues. The V gene end was trimmed by 5 bases and the J gene end by 10 bases; junction bases not matched to a gene: 10. CDR3 sequence: CASSRGQGTGSPLHF. CDR3 DNA sequence: TGTGCCAGCAGCCGCGGACAGGGAACAGGCTCACCCCTCCACTTT.

This sequence joins TRBV6-5 and TRBJ1-5; no definite D call. Germline V gives CDR1 MNHEY, CDR2 SVGAGI. The CDR3 runs to 15 residues. Between the trimmed V and J ends, which lost 4 bases and 4 bases, there was a span of 14 bases. The CDR3 region has the DNA TGTGCCAGCAGTTTCTTGGCAGCACTAAATCAGCCCCAGCATTTT. It is translated as CASSFLAALNQPQHF.

The J gene is TRBJ2-7, the V gene TRBV9; 11 nucleotides agree with TRBD2. This CDR3 has 15 residues. V lost 3 bases and J lost 0; bases outside the gene matches: 2. CDR1 is SGDLS and CDR2 is YYNGEE in the germline V gene. Here the CDR3 reads CASSEGLADSYEQYF. DNA for the CDR3: TGTGCCAGCAGCGAGGGACTAGCGGACTCCTACGAGCAGTACTTC. Using reference TRBV9 and TRBJ2-7 for the parts outside the CDR3, the full variable domain is DSGVTQTPKHLITATGQRVTLRCSPRSGDLSVYWYQQSLDQGLQFLIQYYNGEERAKGNILERFSAQQFPDLHSELNLSSLELGDSALYFCASSEGLADSYEQYFGPGTRLTVT.

DNA for the CDR3: TGTGCCAGCAGTGAAACCCCTCCAGGGGGTCGTGAAAAACTGTTTTTT. Protein: CASSETPPGGREKLFF. The chain couples TRBV2 to TRBJ1-4; 7 nucleotides line up with TRBD1. The CDR3 contains 16 residues. Per the germline V gene, CDR1 is SNHLY and CDR2 is FYNNEI. V was clipped by 2 bases and J by 7 bases; unmatched bases: 10.

The rearrangement joins TRBV28 to TRBJ2-5, with 7 bases that match TRBD1. Looked up from germline, CDR1 is MDHEN and CDR2 is SYDVKM. This CDR3 spans 17 amino acids. V was pared by 3 bases and J by 4 bases, with 14 bases of the junction left unmatched. The CDR3 protein is CASSLGAFGTATETQYF. The DNA of the CDR3 is TGTGCCAGCAGTTTGGGGGCCTTCGGGACAGCGACAGAGACCCAGTACTTC.

The chain joins TRBV3-1 (or the pseudogene TRBV3-2) to TRBJ2-2, with TRBD2 matching 7 bases. The CDR3 length is 16 residues. V trimming: 1 base; J trimming: 7 bases; junction bases outside the gene matches: 9. Germline V lookup: CDR1 LGHDT, CDR2 YNNKEL (reference sequence). The CDR3 DNA follows: TGTGCCAGCAGCCAAGGTTGCGGGACTAAACACGGGGAGCTGTTTTTT. Encoded protein: CASSQGCGTKHGELFF.

This clone was detected only a few times. The chain uses TRBV28 and TRBJ2-2; D is possibly TRBD2 (6 bases). From germline, CDR1 is MDHEN and CDR2 SYDVKM. Trimming left V 8 bases short and J 3 bases short, with 13 bases between. The CDR3 consists of 14 residues. In DNA, the CDR3 is TGTGCCAGCGCGGGACTGTCGTACACCGGGGAGCTGTTTTTT. Translating gives CASAGLSYTGELFF.

The CDR3 loop is CASSSLQIGSYEQYF. For the CDR3, the DNA is TGTGCCAGCAGTTCCCTGCAGATCGGGTCCTACGAGCAGTACTTC. The chain uses TRBV28 and TRBJ2-7; D uncertain. The CDR3 totals 15 residues. Germline lookup yields CDR1 MDHEN and CDR2 SYDVKM. Trimming left V 4 bases short and J 1 base short, with 14 bases between.

This clone has only one observation. V usage is TRBV7-6 and J usage is TRBJ2-1, with 8 positions matching TRBD1. CDR3 length equals 18 residues. The germline V gene encodes CDR1 SGHVS and CDR2 FNYEAQ. V was clipped by 2 bases and J by 10 bases; unmatched bases: 19. CDR3 sequence reads: CASSLFGTGPRLTGEQFF. CDR3 bases: TGTGCCAGCAGCTTATTTGGGACAGGCCCCCGCTTAACGGGCGAGCAGTTCTTC.

About this clone itself: The same CDR3 is also encoded by other DNA sequences in this sample. The V call is TRBV5-6, the J call TRBJ1-1; D is undetermined. Germline CDR1 and CDR2: SGHDT and YYEEEE. Trimming took off 1 base at V and 3 bases at J, with 7 bases between the two ends. This CDR3 comprises 13 residues. This chain's CDR3 is CASSLIRDTEAFF. CDR3 DNA sequence: TGTGCCAGCAGCTTGATCCGGGACACTGAAGCTTTCTTT.

The chain uses TRBV10-3 and TRBJ1-3; no definite D call. The CDR3 contains 14 residues. Germline V gives CDR1 ENHRY, CDR2 SYGVKD. V was cut by 6 bases and J by 2 bases, with 11 bases left in between. The DNA of the CDR3 is TGTGCCATCAGCGGTACTTCTGCTGGAAACACCATATATTTT. Its translation: CAISGTSAGNTIYF.

This chain uses TRBV4-1 with TRBJ1-6; tentative D call: TRBD1 (5 bases). There are 15 residues in the CDR3. The V and J ends lost 3 bases and 1 base respectively, with 7 bases between them. Per germline, CDR1 MGHRA and CDR2 YSYEKL. The CDR3 nucleotides read TGCGCCAGCAGCCACAGGGATTCCTATAATTCACCCCTCCACTTT. It is translated as CASSHRDSYNSPLHF.

The chain recombines TRBV5-4 with TRBJ1-2; D might be TRBD1 (5 bases). V lost 0 bases, J lost 3 bases, and 9 bases lay in between. Per germline, CDR1 SGHNT and CDR2 YYREEE (reference sequence). The CDR3 spans 14 residues. The CDR3, as DNA: TGTGCCAGCAGCTTGGAGAAGGGGTACTATGGCTACACCTTC. This sequence encodes CASSLEKGYYGYTF.

Remarks on this clone: The same CDR3 can be traced to other DNA sequences in this sample. The chain couples TRBV28 to TRBJ1-2, with 7 bases fitting TRBD1. Germline trimming cut 5 bases from V and 5 bases from J; bases unmatched to any gene: 2. Germline loops: CDR1 MDHEN, CDR2 SYDVKM. This CDR3 comprises 12 residues. The CDR3 spells CASSLQGYGYTF. CDR3 nucleotide sequence: TGTGCCAGCAGTCTACAGGGGTATGGCTACACCTTC.

The chain uses TRBV28 and TRBJ2-7; 8 positions agree with TRBD1. V shed 6 bases, J shed 3 bases, and the junction held 7 bases outside the gene matches. Germline V gene lookup returns CDR1 MDHEN and CDR2 SYDVKM. The CDR3 has 14 residues. CDR3 in amino acids: CASSSGQGYYEQYV. The CDR3 nucleotides are TGTGCCAGCAGCAGCGGACAGGGTTACTACGAGCAGTACGTC.

The chain carries TRBV6-2 or TRBV6-3 and TRBJ1-2, with TRBD1 matching 7 bases. With 1 base clipped from V and 7 bases from J, the junction kept 9 bases outside the gene matches. In germline, CDR1 is MNHEY, CDR2 SVGEGT. The CDR3 length is 15 residues. CDR3 region: CASSYWQGGRSGYTF. The CDR3 DNA reads as TGTGCCAGCAGTTACTGGCAGGGGGGACGAAGTGGCTACACCTTC.

V and J are TRBV28 and TRBJ2-5; 7 bases agree with TRBD1. This CDR3 has 14 amino acids. The V and J ends lost 2 bases and 3 bases, in that order; junction bases with no gene match: 3. Germline V gene data show CDR1 as MDHEN and CDR2 as SYDVKM. Here the CDR3 reads CASSLLTGEETQYF. The CDR3 bases are TGTGCCAGCAGTTTACTCACAGGGGAAGAGACCCAGTACTTC.

The rearrangement joins TRBV13 to TRBJ1-1, with D perhaps matching TRBD1 (5 bases). V lost 6 bases and J lost 5, with 16 bases in between. In germline, CDR1 is PRHDT, CDR2 FYEKMQ (reference sequence). This CDR3 has 14 residues. This CDR3 is CASRTTREGTEAFF. In nucleotides, the CDR3 is TGTGCCAGCAGAACCACCAGGGAGGGGACTGAAGCTTTCTTT.

V gene TRBV18 combines with J gene TRBJ2-1; D might be TRBD1 (5 bases). Trimming cost V 8 bases and J 3 bases, with 11 bases left between them. Germline-derived CDR1 and CDR2 are KGHSH and LQKENI. CDR3 length: 13 residues. CDR3 loop: CASRVDSYNEQFF. CDR3 bases: TGTGCCAGCCGAGTCGACAGCTACAATGAGCAGTTCTTC.

The chain has TRBV6-5 and TRBJ1-5; 7 nucleotides match TRBD1. Germline CDR1 is MNHEY and CDR2 is SVGAGI. V gave up 5 bases and J gave up 2 bases; unmatched junction bases: 6. The CDR3 has 15 amino acids. The CDR3 bases are TGTGCCAGCAGTCGCCAGGGGGTAGGCAATCAGCCCCAGCATTTT. Protein product: CASSRQGVGNQPQHF.

The chain carries TRBV7-9 and TRBJ1-2; 7 bases map to TRBD1. There are 17 residues in the CDR3. Germline CDR1 is SEHNR and CDR2 is FQNEAQ (reference sequence). J lost 2 bases, V lost 1 base, and 10 bases had no gene match. The CDR3 DNA reads as TGTGCCAGCAGCTTAGAAGGGGGCCCCTACAACAACTATGGCTACACCTTC. Residues: CASSLEGGPYNNYGYTF.